Described below is a single T cell receptor (beta chain) sequence and its context. This sample is part of a study of blood T cell repertoires in COVID-19. The germline CDR1 and CDR2 sequences are MDHEN and SYDVKM. CDR3 length: 14 residues. The V end was cut by 3 bases, the J end by 8 bases, with 14 bases between. Measured with immunoSEQ multiplex PCR; TCRdb has only the in-frame clones, and not every one. The sample has roughly 120,000 clones; approximately 80% are singletons. The chain is built from TRBV28 and TRBJ2-1, with a possible D match to TRBD1 (5 bases). Sequencing was performed on peripheral blood. The clonotype comes from a man in his fifties or sixties with acute or convalescent COVID-19. The CDR3 DNA sequence: TGTGCCAGCAGTTTCCGGACAAACCCCCATGAGCAGTTCTTC. The encoded protein is CASSFRTNPHEQFF.